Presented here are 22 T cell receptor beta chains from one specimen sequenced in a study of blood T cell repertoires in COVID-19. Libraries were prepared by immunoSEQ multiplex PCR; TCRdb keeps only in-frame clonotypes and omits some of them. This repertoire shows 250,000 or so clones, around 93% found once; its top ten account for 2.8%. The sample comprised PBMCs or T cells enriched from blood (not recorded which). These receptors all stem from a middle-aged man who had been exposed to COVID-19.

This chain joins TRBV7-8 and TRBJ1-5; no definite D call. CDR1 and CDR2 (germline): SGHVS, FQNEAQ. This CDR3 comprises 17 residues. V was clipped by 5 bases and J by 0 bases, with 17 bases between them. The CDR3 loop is CASSRGVNSYSNQPQHF. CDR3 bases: TGTGCCAGCAGCCGAGGCGTCAACTCCTATAGCAATCAGCCCCAGCATTTT.

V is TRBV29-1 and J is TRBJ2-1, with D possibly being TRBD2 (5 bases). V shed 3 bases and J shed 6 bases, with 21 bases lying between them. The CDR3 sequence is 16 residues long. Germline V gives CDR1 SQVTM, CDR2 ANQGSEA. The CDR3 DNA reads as TGCAGCGTTGAGCTCTCTTTCGGTCGGGGAATCAATGAGCAGTTCTTC. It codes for CSVELSFGRGINEQFF.

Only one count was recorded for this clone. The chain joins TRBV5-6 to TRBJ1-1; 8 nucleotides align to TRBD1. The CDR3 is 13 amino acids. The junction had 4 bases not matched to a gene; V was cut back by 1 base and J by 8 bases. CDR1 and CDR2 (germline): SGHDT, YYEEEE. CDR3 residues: CASSLWDRREAFF. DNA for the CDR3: TGTGCCAGCAGCTTGTGGGACAGGCGAGAAGCTTTCTTT.

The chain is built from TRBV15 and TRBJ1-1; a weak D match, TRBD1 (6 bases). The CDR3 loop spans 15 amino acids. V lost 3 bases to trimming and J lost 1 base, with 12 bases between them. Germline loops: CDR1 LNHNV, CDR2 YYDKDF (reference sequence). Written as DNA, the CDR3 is TGTGCCACCAGCAGGGGGGTCAGGGGGAACACTGAAGCTTTCTTT. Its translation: CATSRGVRGNTEAFF.

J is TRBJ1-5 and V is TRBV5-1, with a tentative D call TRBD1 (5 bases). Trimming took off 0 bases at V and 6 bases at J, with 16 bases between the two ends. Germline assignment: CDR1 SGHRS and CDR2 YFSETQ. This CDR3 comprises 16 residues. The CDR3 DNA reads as TGCGCCAGCAGCTTGGAGGGTATTCGGGGGGGTCAGCCCCAGCATTTT. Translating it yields CASSLEGIRGGQPQHF.

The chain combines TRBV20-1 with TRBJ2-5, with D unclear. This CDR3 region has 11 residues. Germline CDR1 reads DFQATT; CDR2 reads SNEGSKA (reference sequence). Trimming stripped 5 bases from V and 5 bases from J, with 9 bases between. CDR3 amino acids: CSAQGGETQYF. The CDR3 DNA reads TGCAGTGCTCAAGGCGGCGAGACCCAGTACTTC.

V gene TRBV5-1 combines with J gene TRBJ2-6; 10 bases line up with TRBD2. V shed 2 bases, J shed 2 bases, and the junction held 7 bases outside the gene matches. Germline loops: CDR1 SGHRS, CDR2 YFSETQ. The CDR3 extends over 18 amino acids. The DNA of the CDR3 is TGCGCCAGCAGCTTCCCCCTAGCGGGAGTGGCTGGGGCCAACGTCCTGACTTTC. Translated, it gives CASSFPLAGVAGANVLTF.

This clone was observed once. DNA for the CDR3: TGTGCCAGCAGTTACTACAGGGGGTCACCCCTCCACTTT. As protein: CASSYYRGSPLHF. The gene calls are TRBV6-5 and TRBJ1-6; 8 nucleotides line up with TRBD1. CDR1 is MNHEY, CDR2 SVGAGI, per germline. The trim removed 1 base at V and 10 bases at J, leaving 0 bases unmatched. The CDR3 is made up of 13 amino acids.

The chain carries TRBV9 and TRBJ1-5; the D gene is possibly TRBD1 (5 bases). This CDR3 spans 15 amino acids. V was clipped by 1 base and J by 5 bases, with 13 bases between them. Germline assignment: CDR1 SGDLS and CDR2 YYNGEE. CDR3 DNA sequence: TGTGCCAGCAGCGTAAGCCCGGGGGTTGATCAGCCCCAGCATTTT. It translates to CASSVSPGVDQPQHF.

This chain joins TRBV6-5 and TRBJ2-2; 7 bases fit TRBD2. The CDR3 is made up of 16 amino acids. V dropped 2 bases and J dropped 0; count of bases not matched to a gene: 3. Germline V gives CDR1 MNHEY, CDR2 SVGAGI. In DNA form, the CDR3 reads TGTGCCAGCAGTTACAGACTAGCCGCGAACACCGGGGAGCTGTTTTTT. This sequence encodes CASSYRLAANTGELFF.

The CDR3 DNA reads TGTGCCAGCAGCGTAGGAGTACTAGCGGGATCCTACGAGCAGTACTTC. Translated: CASSVGVLAGSYEQYF. The V gene is TRBV9, the J gene TRBJ2-7; 10 nucleotides match TRBD2. V shed 0 bases and J 1 base; nucleotides not matched to a gene: 4. The CDR3 extends over 16 amino acids. Germline V gene data show CDR1 as SGDLS and CDR2 as YYNGEE.

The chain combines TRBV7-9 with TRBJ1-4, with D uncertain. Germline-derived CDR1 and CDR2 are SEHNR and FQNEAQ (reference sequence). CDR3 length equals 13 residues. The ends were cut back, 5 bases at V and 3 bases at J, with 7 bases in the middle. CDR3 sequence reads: CASSQAANEKLFF. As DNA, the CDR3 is TGTGCCAGCAGCCAGGCCGCTAATGAAAAACTGTTTTTT.

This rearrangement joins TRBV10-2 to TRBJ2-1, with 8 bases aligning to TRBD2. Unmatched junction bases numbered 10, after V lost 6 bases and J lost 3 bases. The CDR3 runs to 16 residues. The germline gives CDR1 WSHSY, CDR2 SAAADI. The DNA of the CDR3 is TGCGCCAGCAGATCCATTGCGGGAGGAGACTACAATGAGCAGTTCTTC. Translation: CASRSIAGGDYNEQFF.

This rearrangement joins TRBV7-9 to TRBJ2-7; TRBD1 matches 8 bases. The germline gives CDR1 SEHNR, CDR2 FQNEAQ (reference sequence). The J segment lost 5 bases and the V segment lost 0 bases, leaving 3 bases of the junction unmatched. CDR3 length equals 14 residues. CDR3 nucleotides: TGTGCCAGCAGCTTAGCGACAGGGGTGGACGAGCAGTACTTC. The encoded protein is CASSLATGVDEQYF.

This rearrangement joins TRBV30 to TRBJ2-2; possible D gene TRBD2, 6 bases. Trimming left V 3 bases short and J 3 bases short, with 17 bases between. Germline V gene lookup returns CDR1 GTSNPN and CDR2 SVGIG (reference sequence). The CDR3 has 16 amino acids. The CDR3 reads CAWSPGLSIYTGELFF. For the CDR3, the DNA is TGTGCCTGGAGCCCGGGACTCTCTATATACACCGGGGAGCTGTTTTTT.

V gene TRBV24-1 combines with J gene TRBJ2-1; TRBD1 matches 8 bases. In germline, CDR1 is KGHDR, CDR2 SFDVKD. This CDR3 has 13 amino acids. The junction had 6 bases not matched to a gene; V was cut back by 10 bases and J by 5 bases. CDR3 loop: CATLGTGDNEQFF. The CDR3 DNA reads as TGTGCCACGCTAGGGACAGGTGACAATGAGCAGTTCTTC.

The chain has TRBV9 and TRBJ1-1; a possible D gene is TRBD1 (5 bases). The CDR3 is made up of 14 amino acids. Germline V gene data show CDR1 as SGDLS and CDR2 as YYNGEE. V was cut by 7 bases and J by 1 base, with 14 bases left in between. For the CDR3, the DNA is TGTGCCAGCTCGAACGGGGGGAGGAACACTGAAGCTTTCTTT. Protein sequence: CASSNGGRNTEAFF.

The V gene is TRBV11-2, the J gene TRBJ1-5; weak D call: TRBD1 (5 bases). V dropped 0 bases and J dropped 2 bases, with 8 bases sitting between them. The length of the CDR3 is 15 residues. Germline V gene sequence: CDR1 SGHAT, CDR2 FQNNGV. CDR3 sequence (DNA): TGTGCCAGCAGCTTAGAAGCAGGGCGCAATCAGCCCCAGCATTTT. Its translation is CASSLEAGRNQPQHF.

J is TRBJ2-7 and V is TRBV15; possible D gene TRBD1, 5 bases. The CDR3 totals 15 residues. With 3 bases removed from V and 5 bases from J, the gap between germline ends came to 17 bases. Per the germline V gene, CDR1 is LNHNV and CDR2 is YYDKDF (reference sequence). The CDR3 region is CATSRARGASDEQYF. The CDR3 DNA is TGTGCCACCAGCAGGGCCCGTGGGGCGAGCGACGAGCAGTACTTC. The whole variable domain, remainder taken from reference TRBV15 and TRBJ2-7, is DAMVIQNPRYQVTQFGKPVTLSCSQTLNHNVMYWYQQKSSQAPKLLFHYYDKDFNNEADTPDNFQSRRPNTSFCFLDIRSPGLGDTAMYLCATSRARGASDEQYFGPGTRLTVT.

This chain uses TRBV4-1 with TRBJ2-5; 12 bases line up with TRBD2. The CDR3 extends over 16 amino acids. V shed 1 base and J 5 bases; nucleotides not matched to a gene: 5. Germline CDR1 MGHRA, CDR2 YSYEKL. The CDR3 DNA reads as TGCGCCAGCAGCCAAGGGCTAGCGGGAGGGATGGAGACCCAGTACTTC. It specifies CASSQGLAGGMETQYF.

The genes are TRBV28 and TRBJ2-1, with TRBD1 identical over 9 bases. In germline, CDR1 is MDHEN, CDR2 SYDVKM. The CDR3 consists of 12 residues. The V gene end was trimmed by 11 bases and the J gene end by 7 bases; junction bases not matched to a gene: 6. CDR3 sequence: CAGMGQGNEQFF. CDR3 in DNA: TGTGCCGGGATGGGACAGGGTAATGAGCAGTTCTTC. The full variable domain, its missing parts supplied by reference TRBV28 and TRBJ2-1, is DVKVTQSSRYLVKRTGEKVFLECVQDMDHENMFWYRQDPGLGLRLIYFSYDVKMKEKGDIPEGYSVSREKKERFSLILESASTNQTSMYLCAGMGQGNEQFFGPGTRLTVL.

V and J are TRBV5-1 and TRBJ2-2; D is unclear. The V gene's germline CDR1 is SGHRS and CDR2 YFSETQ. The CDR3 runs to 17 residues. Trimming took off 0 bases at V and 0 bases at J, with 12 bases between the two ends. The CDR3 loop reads CASSLAMSEANTGELFF. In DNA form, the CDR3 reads TGCGCCAGCAGCTTGGCCATGAGCGAAGCGAACACCGGGGAGCTGTTTTTT. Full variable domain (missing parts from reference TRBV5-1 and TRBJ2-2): KAGVTQTPRYLIKTRGQQVTLSCSPISGHRSVSWYQQTPGQGLQFLFEYFSETQRNKGNFPGRFSGRQFSNSRSEMNVSTLELGDSALYLCASSLAMSEANTGELFFGEGSRLTVL.